This T cell receptor (beta chain) was profiled in a study of blood T cell repertoires in COVID-19. The table came from immunoSEQ multiplex PCR; TCRdb's copy has only in-frame clones and leaves some out. The table includes about 200,000 clones, 84% detected once. This CDR3 is 15 amino acids long. Germline V lookup: CDR1 LNHDA, CDR2 SQIVND (reference sequence). The junction had 4 bases not matched to a gene; V was cut back by 4 bases and J by 3 bases. The sequenced sample consisted of peripheral blood. This sequence originates from a human donor in a cohort sampled during active COVID-19. The chain has TRBV19 and TRBJ1-5, with TRBD1 identical over 9 bases. The CDR3 region has the DNA TGTGCCAGTAGTACCGGGACAGGGAACAATCAGCCCCAGCATTTT. Translated, it gives CASSTGTGNNQPQHF.